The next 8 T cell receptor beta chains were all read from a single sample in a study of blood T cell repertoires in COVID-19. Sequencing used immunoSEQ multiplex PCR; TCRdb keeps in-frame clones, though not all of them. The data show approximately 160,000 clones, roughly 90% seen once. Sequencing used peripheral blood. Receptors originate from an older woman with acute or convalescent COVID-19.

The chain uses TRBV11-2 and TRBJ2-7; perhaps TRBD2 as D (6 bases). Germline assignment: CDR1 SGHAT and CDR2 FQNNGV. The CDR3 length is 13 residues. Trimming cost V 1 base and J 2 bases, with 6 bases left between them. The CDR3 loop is CASSLGTTYEQYF. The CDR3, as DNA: TGTGCCAGCAGCTTAGGGACTACCTACGAGCAGTACTTC.

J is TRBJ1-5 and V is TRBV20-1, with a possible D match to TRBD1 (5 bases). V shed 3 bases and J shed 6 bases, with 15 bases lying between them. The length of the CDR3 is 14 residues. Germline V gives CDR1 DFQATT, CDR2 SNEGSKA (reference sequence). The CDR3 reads CSASSWGGFQPQHF. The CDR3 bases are TGCAGTGCTAGTTCGTGGGGGGGGTTTCAGCCCCAGCATTTT.

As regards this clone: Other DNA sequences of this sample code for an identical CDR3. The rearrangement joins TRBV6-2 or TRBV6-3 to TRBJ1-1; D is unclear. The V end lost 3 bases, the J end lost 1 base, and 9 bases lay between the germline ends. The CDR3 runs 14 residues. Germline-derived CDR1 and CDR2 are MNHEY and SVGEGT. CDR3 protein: CASSYPRRNTEAFF. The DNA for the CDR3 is TGTGCCAGCAGTTATCCCCGCAGGAACACTGAAGCTTTCTTT.

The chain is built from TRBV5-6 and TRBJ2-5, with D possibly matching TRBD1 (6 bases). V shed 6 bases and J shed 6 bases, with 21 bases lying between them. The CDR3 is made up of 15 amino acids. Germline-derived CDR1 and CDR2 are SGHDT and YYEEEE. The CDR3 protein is CASTGNRAPGKTQYF. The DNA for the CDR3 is TGTGCCAGCACCGGGAACAGGGCCCCCGGGAAGACCCAGTACTTC.

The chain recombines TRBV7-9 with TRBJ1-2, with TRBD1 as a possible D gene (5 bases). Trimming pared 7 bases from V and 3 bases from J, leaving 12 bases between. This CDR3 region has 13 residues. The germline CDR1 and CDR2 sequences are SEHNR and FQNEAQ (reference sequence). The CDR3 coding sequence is TGTGCCAGCACCCCCGACAGTGACTATGGCTACACCTTC. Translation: CASTPDSDYGYTF.

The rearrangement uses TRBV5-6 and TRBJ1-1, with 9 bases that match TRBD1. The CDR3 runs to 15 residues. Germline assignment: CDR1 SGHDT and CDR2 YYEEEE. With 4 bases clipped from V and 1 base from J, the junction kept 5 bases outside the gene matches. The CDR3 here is CASSPHRGRNTEAFF. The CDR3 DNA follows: TGTGCCAGCAGCCCGCACAGGGGGCGGAACACTGAAGCTTTCTTT.

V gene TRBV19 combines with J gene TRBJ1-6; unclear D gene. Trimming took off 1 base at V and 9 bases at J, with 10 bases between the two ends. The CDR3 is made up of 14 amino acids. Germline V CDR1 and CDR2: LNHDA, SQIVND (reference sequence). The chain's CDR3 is CASSIGLEGSPLHF. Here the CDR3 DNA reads TGTGCCAGTAGTATAGGCCTCGAGGGTTCACCCCTCCACTTT.

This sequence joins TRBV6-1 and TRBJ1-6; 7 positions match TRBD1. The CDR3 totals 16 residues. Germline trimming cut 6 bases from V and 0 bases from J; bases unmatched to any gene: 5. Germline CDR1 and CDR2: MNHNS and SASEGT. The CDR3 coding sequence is TGTGCCAGCAGGGAATCAGGGGGCTCCTATAATTCACCCCTCCACTTT. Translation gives CASRESGGSYNSPLHF.